Listed below are T cell receptor beta chains from one sample, sequenced in a study. TCRdb reprocessed the 5' RACE reads via MiXCR and lists one record per CDR3 protein. The data contain around 7,000 distinct CDR3 sequences, approximately 42% of them seen just once; the ten biggest clones take up about 4.5%. The sample consisted of memory CD4+ T cells sorted from blood. The receptor source for this set is a female donor with breast cancer. The CDR3 runs from the conserved cysteine through the conserved F or W. The D gene is left open where the match is weak. Rows may omit the clone size; those that give it use once, few, many or a size class.

>-|-|TRBV5-6|TRBJ2-3
TGTGCCAGCAGCTTGGTAGGGAGAGGGGACACAGATACGCAGTATTTT
CASSLVGRGDTDTQYF
>-|-|TRBV3-1|TRBJ1-6
TGTGCCAGCAGCCTAGGAGGGTTGGTGAATTCACCCCTCCACTTT
CASSLGGLVNSPLHF
>-|few|TRBV7-6|TRBJ1-2
TGTGCCAGCAGGCTAACAGCTAACGATGGCTACACCTTC
CASRLTANDGYTF
>-|few|TRBV21-1|TRBJ2-6
TGTGCCAGCACAGAAGCCGGGACAGGCCTTATCTCTGGGGCCAACGTCCTGACTTTC
CASTEAGTGLISGANVLTF
>TRBD1|few|TRBV27|TRBJ1-5
TGTGCCAGCAGGTTATCGACAGGGGGTCAGCCCCAGCATTTT
CASRLSTGGQPQHF
>TRBD1|few|TRBV7-6|TRBJ1-6
TGTGCCAGCAGCGACAGAAGAGGACAGGGGGACTCACCCCTCCACTTT
CASSDRRGQGDSPLHF
>-|few|TRBV7-9|TRBJ2-2
TGTGCCAGCAGCTTAGGCCGACCCGGGGAGCTGTTTTTT
CASSLGRPGELFF
>-|-|TRBV20-1|TRBJ1-2
TGCAGTGCTAGAAACGCAGTTAGCTATGGCTACACCTTC
CSARNAVSYGYTF
>-|-|TRBV6-5|TRBJ2-7
TGTGCCAGCAGTTACGGCAATAACCCCCCCTACGAGCAGTACTTC
CASSYGNNPPYEQYF
>-|medium-sized|TRBV4-1|TRBJ2-3
TGCGCCAGCAGCCTGCCCTTAGGAACGCAGTATTTT
CASSLPLGTQYF
>TRBD1|-|TRBV18|TRBJ2-3
TGTGCCAGCTCACCACTCGGGACAGGGGAGACAGATACGCAGTATTTT
CASSPLGTGETDTQYF
>-|-|TRBV11-2|TRBJ1-1
TGTGCCAGCAGCTTATCGGCGAACACTGAAGCTTTCTTT
CASSLSANTEAFF
>-|-|TRBV2|TRBJ2-3
TGTGCCAGCAGTGAAGACATTCTCCGTGGGCATTTT
CASSEDILRGHF
>-|-|TRBV12-3/TRBV12-4|TRBJ2-2
TGTGCCAGCAGTTTAGCGGGGGAGGACGGGGAGCTGTTTTTT
CASSLAGEDGELFF
>-|-|TRBV7-9|TRBJ1-6
TGTGCCAGCAGCTTAAGGGCGGCCAATTCACCCCTCCACTTT
CASSLRAANSPLHF
>-|-|TRBV20-1|TRBJ2-3
TGCAGTGCTGGTCGGGAGTCAGATACGCAGTATTTT
CSAGRESDTQYF
>-|once|TRBV5-5|TRBJ1-4
TGTGCCAGCAGCTTAAAGGTTGGGAATGAAAAACTGTTTTTT
CASSLKVGNEKLFF
>TRBD1|-|TRBV20-1|TRBJ1-5
TGCAGTGCTAGACCGGGACAGTTCAATCAGCCCCAGCATTTT
CSARPGQFNQPQHF
>TRBD1|medium-sized|TRBV20-1|TRBJ2-3
TGCAGTGCACATGACAGGGAACGGAGCACAGATACGCAGTATTTT
CSAHDRERSTDTQYF
>-|-|TRBV2|TRBJ2-1
TGTGCCAGCAGACGATCTCTTGCGCGGTCCTACAATGAGCAGTTCTTC
CASRRSLARSYNEQFF
>TRBD1|once|TRBV20-1|TRBJ2-5
TGCAGTGCTGTCGGGGACAGGGACCAAGGGACCCAGTGCTTC
CSAVGDRDQGTQCF
>-|-|TRBV20-1|TRBJ1-2
TGCAGTGCTGCCGGGACCCTGGTTAACTATGGCTACACCTTC
CSAAGTLVNYGYTF
>-|-|TRBV7-2|TRBJ2-1
TGTGCCAGCAGCTTAGTTTCGTACAATGAGCAGTTCTTC
CASSLVSYNEQFF
>-|-|TRBV30|TRBJ2-7
TGTGCCTGGAGTGTATCCGGGACCTCCTACGAGCAGTACTTC
CAWSVSGTSYEQYF
>TRBD2|-|TRBV11-2|TRBJ2-5
TGTGCCAGCAGCTATGGGGGGGGGGACCAAGAGACCCAGTACTTC
CASSYGGGDQETQYF
>-|medium-sized|TRBV10-3|TRBJ2-7
TGTGCCATCAGAGAGCTGCCCGGTTACGAGCAGTACTTC
CAIRELPGYEQYF
>-|-|TRBV28|TRBJ2-5
TGTGCCAGCAGGCCCGGACTGATAGAGACCCAGTACTTC
CASRPGLIETQYF
>-|-|TRBV12-3/TRBV12-4|TRBJ1-1
TGTGCCAGCAGTTTCGCCTCCGACACTGAAGCTTTCTTT
CASSFASDTEAFF
>TRBD2|few|TRBV20-1|TRBJ2-1
TGCAGTGCTAGAGAGGCGGGAGAGGTCTACAATGAGCAGTTCTTC
CSAREAGEVYNEQFF